The T cell receptor (beta chain) described here comes from a study of T cells in Graves' hyperthyroidism and ophthalmopathy. Overall study results and limits: It was a median around seven months before onset that the model predicted ophthalmopathy. Most clonotypes expanded in the thyroid (above 0.001) were also present in blood.

Researchers amplified the TCR beta CDR3 regions from RNA transcripts. RT-PCR in the first round (using the HTBI primer set) targeted the TCR CDR3. MiXCR, run by TCRdb on the multiplex PCR reads, gives a single entry per CDR3 protein. The data hold about 350,000 distinct CDR3 sequences, with roughly 13% observed a single time. The table lists this clonotype with a few counts. The antigen is undetermined. Germline CDR1 is SGHRS and CDR2 is YFSETQ. The CDR3 covers 15 residues. Trimming at V came to 3 bases and at J to 2 bases, leaving 5 bases not matched to a gene. Thyroid ultrasound, orbital computed tomography, clinical symptoms, and serum thyroxine and TRAb underpinned diagnoses. Isolation of PBMCs was performed on 9.5 to 10 ml fresh peripheral blood.

This clonotype was obtained from a woman in her forties with Graves' ophthalmopathy. The chain is built from TRBV5-1 and TRBJ2-7; 10 nucleotides line up with TRBD1. The sequenced sample consisted of blood. The CDR3 here is CASSWSGTGAYEQYF. CDR3 in DNA: TGCGCCAGCAGCTGGTCCGGGACAGGGGCCTACGAGCAGTACTTC.